This T cell receptor (beta chain) came from a study of T cell responses to AZD1222 COVID-19 vaccine. Study findings and constraints: Clonal diversity was possibly underestimated, and the donors were mostly white British, with more females.

After removal of 5 bases from V and 3 bases from J, the junction contained 12 bases not matched to a gene. The CDR3 loop spans 17 amino acids. Germline CDR1 is SGHTA and CDR2 is FQGNSA. The table came from immunoSEQ multiplex PCR; TCRdb's copy has only in-frame clones and leaves some out. The table records 95,000 to 150,000 clones, around 88% of them present only once. With regard to this clone: Its antigen is currently unknown.

The TCR originated in an adult in good health. The sequencing here drew on peripheral blood, taken on day 0 of AZD1222 vaccination. The chain recombines TRBV7-2 with TRBJ1-5; TRBD1 matches at 8 bases. Written as DNA, the CDR3 is TGTGCCAGCAGCCTCAACGGACAGGGAGCGTACAATCAGCCCCAGCATTTT. This codes for CASSLNGQGAYNQPQHF.